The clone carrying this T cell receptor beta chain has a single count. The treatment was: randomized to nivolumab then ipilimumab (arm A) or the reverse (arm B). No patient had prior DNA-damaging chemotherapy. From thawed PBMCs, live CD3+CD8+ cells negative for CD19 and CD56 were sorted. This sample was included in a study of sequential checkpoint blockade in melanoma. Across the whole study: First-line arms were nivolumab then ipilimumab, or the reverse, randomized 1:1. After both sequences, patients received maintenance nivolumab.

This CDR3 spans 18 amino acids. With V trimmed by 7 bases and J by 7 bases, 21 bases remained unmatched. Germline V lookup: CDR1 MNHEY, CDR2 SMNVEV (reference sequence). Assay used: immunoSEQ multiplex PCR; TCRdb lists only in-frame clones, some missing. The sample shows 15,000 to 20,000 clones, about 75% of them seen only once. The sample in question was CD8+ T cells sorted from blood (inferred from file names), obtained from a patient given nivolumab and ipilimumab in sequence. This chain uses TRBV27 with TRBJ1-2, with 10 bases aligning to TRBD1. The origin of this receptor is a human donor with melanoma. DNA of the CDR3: TGTGCCAGCACCCGCGTAGTTTGGACAGGGGGATTCCTTACTGGCTACACCTTC. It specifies CASTRVVWTGGFLTGYTF.